Presented here are 7 T cell receptor beta chains from one specimen sequenced in a study of regulatory T cells in long-lasting Graves disease (dated by TCRdb to 2020 to 2023). Library method: multiplex PCR. Sequencer: Illumina HiSeq 4000. TCR beta libraries were built with iRepertoire HTBI primers and Arm-PCR amplification of CDR3 regions. TCRdb applied fastp at Q25 and MiXCR to the public reads, then kept only in-frame beta chains. Entries are consolidated by CDR3 protein sequence, retaining the most common genes and DNA. For this sample the table gives fewer than 550,000 distinct CDR3 sequences, of which 15% to 20% were detected only once. The leading ten clones occupy more than 20% of the sample. In the paper's terms, the time point label means: newly diagnosed GD, antithyroid drugs for less than 3 months. RNA was extracted from PBMCs in TRIzol for both TCR sequencing and RNA sequencing. This sample was shared with a second study, whose subject was T cells in Graves' hyperthyroidism and ophthalmopathy.

Sequenced material: peripheral blood mononuclear cells (PBMCs), taken at new diagnosis, from a patient treated with antithyroid drugs. These receptors all come from a woman aged 40 to 65 with Graves disease. Donor details come from another sample of the same person, matched by shared clones.

The rearrangement joins TRBV5-5 to TRBJ2-1, with 7 bases identical to TRBD2. Germline CDR1 and CDR2: SGHKS and YYEKEE (reference sequence). The CDR3 runs to 18 residues. The V segment lost 4 bases and the J segment 1 base; nucleotides outside the gene matches: 14. The DNA of the CDR3 is TGTGCCAGCAGCCCGGGGGAGGGCCTAATCTCATCCTACAATGAGCAGTTCTTC. Its protein product is CASSPGEGLISSYNEQFF.

As to this clonotype: A much larger clone lies one base from this, so it may be a read error. The J gene is TRBJ2-7, the V gene TRBV7-9; D is possibly TRBD1 (5 bases). The CDR3 has 13 amino acids. Per germline, CDR1 SEHNR and CDR2 FQNEAQ (reference sequence). The CDR3 nucleotides are TGTGCCAGCAGCTTATGGCAGGGCTACGAGCGGTACTTC. It codes for CASSLWQGYERYF.

As regards this clonotype: A much bigger clone sits one base away, suggesting this may be a read error. The CDR3: CVSSLVVGYEQFF. The CDR3 region has the DNA TGTGTCAGCAGTTTGGTAGTAGGGTATGAGCAGTTCTTC. The chain has TRBV28 and TRBJ2-1, with D unresolved. The CDR3 is 13 residues long. The germline gives CDR1 MDHEN, CDR2 SYDVKM. Using reference TRBV28 and TRBJ2-1 for the parts outside the CDR3, the full variable domain is DVKVTQSSRYLVKRTGEKVFLECVQDMDHENMFWYRQDPGLGLRLIYFSYDVKMKEKGDIPEGYSVSREKKERFSLILESASTNQTSMYLCVSSLVVGYEQFFGPGTRLTVL.

At least ten counts were recorded for this clonotype. V and J are TRBV2 and TRBJ2-6; D gene unclear. The CDR3 is made up of 13 amino acids. The germline gives CDR1 SNHLY, CDR2 FYNNEI. Trimming took 9 bases from V and 9 from J, leaving 15 bases between them. CDR3 protein: CASRDTLLNVLTF. CDR3 coding DNA: TGTGCCAGTAGAGACACCTTGCTCAACGTCCTGACTTTC.

Of note for this clonotype: A read error is possible here, since a much larger clone lies one base away. This chain links TRBV7-9 with TRBJ1-2; no clear D gene. The CDR3 is made up of 12 amino acids. Germline V lookup: CDR1 SEHNR, CDR2 FQNEAQ (reference sequence). V lost 5 bases to trimming and J lost 8 bases, with 12 bases between them. The CDR3 spells CASSPGRGGYTF. CDR3 DNA: TGTGCCAGCAGCCCCGGCCGGGGAGGCTACACCTTC.

Ten or more counts support this clonotype. The rearrangement joins TRBV2 to TRBJ1-1; the D gene is possibly TRBD1 (5 bases). This CDR3 spans 14 amino acids. Trimming removed 6 bases at V and 6 bases at J, with 17 bases between. The germline CDR1 and CDR2 sequences are SNHLY and FYNNEI. CDR3 residues: CASSGGRPFAEAFF. CDR3 nucleotide sequence: TGTGCCAGCAGCGGGGGACGGCCGTTTGCTGAAGCTTTCTTT.

The chain uses TRBV27 and TRBJ1-2; D not certain. The CDR3 length is 15 residues. V was pared by 3 bases and J by 7 bases, with 18 bases between. Germline V gene lookup returns CDR1 MNHEY and CDR2 SMNVEV (reference sequence). CDR3 sequence reads: CASSFSHNSPLGYTF. DNA for the CDR3: TGTGCCAGCAGTTTCTCCCACAACAGCCCCCTTGGCTACACCTTC.